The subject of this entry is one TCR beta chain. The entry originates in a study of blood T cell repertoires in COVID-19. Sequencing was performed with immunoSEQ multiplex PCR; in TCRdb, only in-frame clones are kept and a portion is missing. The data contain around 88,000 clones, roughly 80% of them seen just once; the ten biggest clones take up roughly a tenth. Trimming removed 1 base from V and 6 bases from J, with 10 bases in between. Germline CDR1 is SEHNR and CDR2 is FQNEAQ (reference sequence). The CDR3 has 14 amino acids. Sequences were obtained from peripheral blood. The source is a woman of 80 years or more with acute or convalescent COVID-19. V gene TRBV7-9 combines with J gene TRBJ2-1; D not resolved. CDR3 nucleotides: TGTGCCAGCAGCTTAGGACCGTGGGCCAATGAGCAGTTCTTC. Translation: CASSLGPWANEQFF.